This T cell receptor beta chain was sequenced for a study of T-cell memory formation after mild COVID-19. TCRdb called the 5' RACE reads again in MiXCR, with one record for every CDR3 protein. This table holds fewer than 250,000 distinct CDR3 sequences, approximately 15% found once. The specimen was PBMCs or a T cell subset sorted from them (not recorded which). The sequence came from an adult woman who had mild COVID-19 (a few samples of this study predate the infection). Cell type and time point are not known.

CDR3 in amino acids: CASSLTAHEQFF. Written as DNA, the CDR3 is TGTGCCAGCAGCTTAACGGCACATGAGCAGTTCTTC. The chain links TRBV7-3 to TRBJ2-1; D is undetermined. V gave up 0 bases and J gave up 8 bases, with 5 bases separating them. There are 12 residues in the CDR3. Looked up from germline, CDR1 is SGHTA and CDR2 is FQGTGA.